The 3 T cell receptor beta chains below were found in one sample sequenced in a study of early T cells in non-severe SARS-CoV-2 infection. A single record per CDR3 protein comes from TCRdb applying MiXCR to the 5' RACE reads. This table has roughly 66,000 distinct CDR3 sequences, 8% to 9.5% appearing once. The sample was whole blood. These TCRs come from an adult who was a healthcare worker with PCR-confirmed SARS-CoV-2 infection or an uninfected control (not recorded which).

V is TRBV5-4 and J is TRBJ2-3; tentatively, D is TRBD2 (5 bases). Trimming stripped 4 bases from V and 0 bases from J, with 15 bases between. CDR3 length: 16 residues. Germline-derived CDR1 and CDR2 are SGHNT and YYREEE (reference sequence). CDR3 sequence: CASSRDGSPSTDTQYF. The CDR3 nucleotides are TGTGCCAGCAGCCGCGATGGGAGCCCTAGCACAGATACGCAGTATTTT.

This clonotype came up many times. The CDR3 DNA sequence: TGTGCCAGCAGTGGTCGGTCGGATACGCAGTATTTT. Its protein is CASSGRSDTQYF. The genes are TRBV2 and TRBJ2-3; the D is unclear. V lost 4 bases, J lost 6 bases, and 8 bases lay in between. CDR1 and CDR2 from the germline V gene are SNHLY and FYNNEI. The CDR3 length is 12 residues.

This clonotype was recorded a few times. J is TRBJ1-1 and V is TRBV7-3, with D maybe TRBD1 (6 bases). Deletions cut 7 bases from V and 3 bases from J, with 15 bases between. CDR1 is SGHTA and CDR2 is FQGTGA in the germline V gene. The length of the CDR3 is 14 residues. The CDR3 sequence is CASNQDRWDTEAFF. CDR3 DNA sequence: TGTGCCAGCAACCAAGACAGGTGGGACACTGAAGCTTTCTTT.